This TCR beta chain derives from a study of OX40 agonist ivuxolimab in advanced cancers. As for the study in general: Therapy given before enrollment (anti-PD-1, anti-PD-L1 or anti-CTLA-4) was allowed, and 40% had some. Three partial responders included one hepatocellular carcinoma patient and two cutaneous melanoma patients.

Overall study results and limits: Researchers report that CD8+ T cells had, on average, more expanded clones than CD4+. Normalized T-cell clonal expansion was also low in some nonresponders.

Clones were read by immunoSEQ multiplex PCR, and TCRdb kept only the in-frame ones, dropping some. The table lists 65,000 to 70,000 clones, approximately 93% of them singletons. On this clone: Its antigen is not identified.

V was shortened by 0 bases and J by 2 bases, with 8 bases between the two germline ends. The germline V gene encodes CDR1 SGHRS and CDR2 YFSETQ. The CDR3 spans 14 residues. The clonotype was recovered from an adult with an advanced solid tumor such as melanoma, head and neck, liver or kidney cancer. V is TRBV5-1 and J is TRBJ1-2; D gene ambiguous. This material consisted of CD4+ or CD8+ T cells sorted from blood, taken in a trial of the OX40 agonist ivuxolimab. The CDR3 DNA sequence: TGCGCCAGCAGCTTGGGCAACAGAAACTATGGCTACACCTTC. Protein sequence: CASSLGNRNYGYTF.